Presented here are 28 T cell receptor beta chains from one specimen sequenced in a study of T-cell memory formation after mild COVID-19. TCRdb re-called the 5' RACE reads through MiXCR, storing one row per CDR3 protein. Here the sample spans 310,000 or so distinct CDR3 sequences, about a sixth being singletons. Specimen: PBMCs or a T cell subset sorted from them (not recorded which). The source is a man between 18 and 35 years old who had mild COVID-19 (a few samples of this study predate the infection). Cell type and time point are not known.

This clonotype was recorded a few times. The chain has TRBV5-1 and TRBJ2-3; 7 bases line up with TRBD2. With 5 bases clipped from V and 1 base from J, the junction kept 10 bases outside the gene matches. The CDR3 has 16 amino acids. Germline V gives CDR1 SGHRS, CDR2 YFSETQ. CDR3 in amino acids: CASSPPSLAGTDTQYF. As DNA, the CDR3 is TGCGCCAGCAGTCCGCCGAGTCTAGCGGGCACAGATACGCAGTATTTT.

The CDR3 is CASRAQGNEQFF. The CDR3 DNA reads as TGTGCCAGCAGGGCACAGGGGAATGAGCAGTTCTTC. The chain employs TRBV28 and TRBJ2-1; 7 nucleotides line up with TRBD1. This CDR3 has 12 residues. Losses at the gene ends were 6 bases for V and 7 bases for J; bases not matched to a gene: 3. CDR1 and CDR2 from the germline V gene are MDHEN and SYDVKM.

This clonotype was counted many times. The chain recombines TRBV7-2 with TRBJ2-7; D possibly corresponds to TRBD2 (6 bases). Germline CDR1 SGHTA, CDR2 FQGNSA. This CDR3 has 14 amino acids. Trimming pared 5 bases from V and 3 bases from J, leaving 14 bases between. The CDR3 reads CASSQGLVYYEQYF. The CDR3 region has the DNA TGTGCCAGCAGCCAGGGACTCGTATACTACGAGCAGTACTTC.

The chain recombines TRBV6-5 with TRBJ2-3; D possibly matches TRBD1 or TRBD2 (5 bases each). V was clipped by 7 bases and J by 5 bases, with 19 bases between them. Germline values: CDR1 MNHEY, CDR2 SVGAGI. This CDR3 comprises 15 residues. Here the CDR3 DNA reads TGTGCCAGCAAAATAACCGGGGCCGGTGGAGATACGCAGTATTTT. Translating it yields CASKITGAGGDTQYF.

The chain links TRBV29-1 to TRBJ2-7; tentatively, D is TRBD1 (5 bases). V lost 7 bases and J 6 bases, leaving 19 bases between the germline ends. The germline CDR1 and CDR2 sequences are SQVTM and ANQGSEA. This CDR3 is built from 13 residues. The CDR3 protein is CSAGAGGVGEQYF. The CDR3 nucleotides are TGCAGCGCTGGGGCAGGTGGAGTAGGCGAGCAGTACTTC.

This clonotype has a handful of counts. The genes are TRBV4-2 and TRBJ2-7, with TRBD2 matching over 8 bases. Trimming removed 1 base from V and 5 bases from J; junction bases left unmatched: 4. Germline values: CDR1 LGHNA, CDR2 YNFKEQ. The CDR3 loop spans 14 amino acids. The CDR3 loop is CASSQATGGDEQYF. CDR3 nucleotide sequence: TGTGCCAGCAGCCAAGCTACGGGGGGGGACGAGCAGTACTTC.

Ten or more counts support this clonotype. The chain uses TRBV20-1 and TRBJ1-2, with 7 bases identical to TRBD1. The trim removed 0 bases at V and 2 bases at J, leaving 6 bases unmatched. Germline V gene data show CDR1 as DFQATT and CDR2 as SNEGSKA (reference sequence). The CDR3 sequence is 15 residues long. Written as DNA, the CDR3 is TGCAGTGCTAGAGACCCTATGACAGGGAACTATGGCTACACCTTC. This sequence encodes CSARDPMTGNYGYTF.

The genes are TRBV4-1 and TRBJ1-5; 7 bases map to TRBD1. CDR1 is MGHRA, CDR2 YSYEKL, per germline. V was pared by 5 bases and J by 3 bases, with 7 bases of the junction left unmatched. This CDR3 spans 15 amino acids. The CDR3 DNA sequence: TGCGCCAGCAGCGAAGGGGGCCGGATCAATCAGCCCCAGCATTTT. Its protein product is CASSEGGRINQPQHF.

This chain links TRBV20-1 with TRBJ1-1, with D possibly TRBD1 on 6 matching bases. The germline gives CDR1 DFQATT, CDR2 SNEGSKA (reference sequence). CDR3 length equals 14 residues. The V end lost 0 bases, the J end lost 3 bases, and 11 bases lay between the germline ends. The CDR3 loop is CSARDRRGDTEAFF. The CDR3 bases are TGCAGTGCTAGAGATCGAAGGGGGGACACTGAAGCTTTCTTT.

The table lists this clonotype with a few counts. This chain links TRBV7-2 with TRBJ1-2, with 7 bases aligning to TRBD1. The CDR3 loop spans 14 amino acids. The germline CDR1 and CDR2 sequences are SGHTA and FQGNSA. V lost 3 bases and J lost 8; bases outside the gene matches: 9. This chain's CDR3 is CASSFGQASGGYTF. CDR3 in DNA: TGTGCCAGCAGCTTCGGACAGGCCTCGGGAGGCTACACCTTC. Full variable domain (rest looked up from reference TRBV7-2 and TRBJ1-2): GAGVSQSPSNKVTEKGKDVELRCDPISGHTALYWYRQSLGQGLEFLIYFQGNSAPDKSGLPSDRFSAERTGGSVSTLTIQRTQQEDSAVYLCASSFGQASGGYTFGSGTRLTVV.

This clonotype was found a few times. This rearrangement joins TRBV24-1 to TRBJ2-3; D may correspond to TRBD1 or TRBD2 (5 bases each). Trimming shortened V by 4 bases and J by 6 bases, and 19 bases separated the two germline ends. Germline loops: CDR1 KGHDR, CDR2 SFDVKD. The CDR3 contains 16 residues. CDR3 coding DNA: TGTGCCACCAGTGACCCCCAGGGTGGGGGATCGGATACGCAGTATTTT. Its translation is CATSDPQGGGSDTQYF.

This clonotype occurred a few times. The chain joins TRBV4-1 to TRBJ2-7, with 8 bases identical to TRBD1. CDR1 is MGHRA and CDR2 is YSYEKL in the germline V gene. CDR3 length equals 18 residues. The J segment lost 0 bases and the V segment lost 0 bases, leaving 10 bases of the junction unmatched. The CDR3 is CASSQDPGTGEFSYEQYF. Here the CDR3 DNA reads TGCGCCAGCAGCCAAGATCCCGGGACAGGAGAATTCTCCTACGAGCAGTACTTC.

This clonotype occurred a few times. The rearrangement joins TRBV15 to TRBJ2-5; D unresolved. Germline CDR1 reads LNHNV; CDR2 reads YYDKDF (reference sequence). Trimming shortened V by 0 bases and J by 4 bases, and 6 bases separated the two germline ends. The CDR3 is made up of 13 amino acids. DNA of the CDR3: TGTGCCACCAGCAGAGATCCGGGAGAGACCCAGTACTTC. It specifies CATSRDPGETQYF. Combining the CDR3 with reference TRBV15 and TRBJ2-5 gives the whole variable domain DAMVIQNPRYQVTQFGKPVTLSCSQTLNHNVMYWYQQKSSQAPKLLFHYYDKDFNNEADTPDNFQSRRPNTSFCFLDIRSPGLGDTAMYLCATSRDPGETQYFGPGTRLLVL.

This clonotype was detected once. V and J are TRBV27 and TRBJ1-2; D call uncertain. Germline assignment: CDR1 MNHEY and CDR2 SMNVEV (reference sequence). Between the trimmed V and J ends, which lost 2 bases and 1 base, there was a span of 8 bases. The CDR3 totals 14 residues. The DNA for the CDR3 is TGTGCCAGCAGTTTACTGACGAGTAACTATGGCTACACCTTC. This codes for CASSLLTSNYGYTF.

This rearrangement joins TRBV4-1 to TRBJ2-3, with 13 bases fitting TRBD2. CDR3 length: 16 residues. Germline V gives CDR1 MGHRA, CDR2 YSYEKL. J gave up 0 bases and V 4 bases, and 1 base lay outside the gene matches. CDR3: CASSPTSGGSTDTQYF. CDR3 nucleotide sequence: TGCGCCAGCAGCCCGACTAGCGGGGGGAGCACAGATACGCAGTATTTT.

The rearrangement uses TRBV20-1 and TRBJ2-3; no definite D call. The CDR3 has 14 residues. V lost 5 bases and J lost 0, with 12 bases in between. The germline gives CDR1 DFQATT, CDR2 SNEGSKA (reference sequence). The CDR3 DNA reads as TGCAGTGCTGGACGCCCGACTAGCACAGATACGCAGTATTTT. This gives the protein CSAGRPTSTDTQYF.

This clonotype appeared many times. This chain uses TRBV7-8 with TRBJ2-3; 10 nucleotides line up with TRBD2. Germline CDR1 SGHVS, CDR2 FQNEAQ. V lost 5 bases, J lost 0 bases, and 11 bases stayed unmatched. The CDR3 runs to 18 residues. Here the CDR3 DNA reads TGTGCCAGCAGCGTGGGGAGCGGGGGGGGACTAAGCACAGATACGCAGTATTTT. It specifies CASSVGSGGGLSTDTQYF.

This clonotype was observed a few times. This sequence joins TRBV3-1 and TRBJ1-2, with D uncertain. The germline gives CDR1 LGHDT, CDR2 YNNKEL (reference sequence). CDR3 length equals 13 residues. V was clipped by 6 bases and J by 1 base, with 9 bases between them. The CDR3 loop reads CASRSLNNYGYTF. CDR3 nucleotide sequence: TGTGCCAGCAGGTCATTAAATAACTATGGCTACACCTTC.

The V gene is TRBV7-8, the J gene TRBJ1-4, with D possibly matching TRBD1 (5 bases). V was clipped by 5 bases and J by 8 bases, with 21 bases between them. The germline V gene encodes CDR1 SGHVS and CDR2 FQNEAQ. The CDR3 is 16 amino acids. CDR3 sequence (DNA): TGTGCCAGCAGCACCAGCCGGGGCAGGGTAGGAGAAAAACTGTTTTTT. Protein sequence: CASSTSRGRVGEKLFF.

The genes are TRBV20-1 and TRBJ2-2, with TRBD1 matching over 9 bases. The length of the CDR3 is 15 residues. J lost 8 bases, V lost 5 bases, and 12 bases had no gene match. Germline V gene sequence: CDR1 DFQATT, CDR2 SNEGSKA (reference sequence). The CDR3 DNA reads TGCAGTGCTCCGGAGAGGGACAGGGTATCGGGGGAGCTGTTTTTT. This sequence encodes CSAPERDRVSGELFF.

The chain recombines TRBV11-2 with TRBJ2-1; D might be TRBD2 (7 bases). There are 16 residues in the CDR3. CDR1 and CDR2 (germline): SGHAT, FQNNGV. V lost 2 bases and J 10 bases, leaving 21 bases between the germline ends. CDR3 loop: CASSLSPGGRHREQFF. In DNA, the CDR3 is TGTGCCAGCAGCTTAAGCCCCGGGGGGCGGCATCGGGAGCAGTTCTTC.

CDR3 sequence reads: CASSEADPADTQYF. In nucleotides, the CDR3 is TGTGCCAGCAGCGAGGCAGACCCTGCAGATACGCAGTATTTT. This chain uses TRBV7-2 with TRBJ2-3; D is unresolved. The CDR3 length is 14 residues. V shed 5 bases and J shed 4 bases, with 13 bases lying between them. CDR1 and CDR2 from the germline V gene are SGHTA and FQGNSA.

The CDR3 coding sequence is TGTGCCAGCAGTTTAAGGGAGGGTGGAGAGACCCAGTACTTC. Encoded protein: CASSLREGGETQYF. The gene calls are TRBV27 and TRBJ2-5; TRBD2 matches at 7 bases. From germline, CDR1 is MNHEY and CDR2 SMNVEV (reference sequence). The CDR3 consists of 14 residues. Trimming took 2 bases from V and 4 from J; bases not matched to a gene: 4.

CDR3 region: CASSDSYGLKADTQYF. CDR3 bases: TGTGCCAGCAGCGACTCCTACGGGTTGAAGGCAGATACGCAGTATTTT. The chain is built from TRBV7-9 and TRBJ2-3; D remains ambiguous. V was shortened by 5 bases and J by 4 bases, with 19 bases between the two germline ends. The germline gives CDR1 SEHNR, CDR2 FQNEAQ (reference sequence). This CDR3 contains 16 residues.

The sample holds a few counts of this clonotype. The chain joins TRBV9 to TRBJ1-4; 8 bases match TRBD1. The CDR3 is 14 residues long. Per the germline V gene, CDR1 is SGDLS and CDR2 is YYNGEE. The trim removed 3 bases at V and 4 bases at J, leaving 2 bases unmatched. The CDR3 DNA sequence: TGTGCCAGCAGCGAGGGACAGGTTAATGAAAAACTGTTTTTT. Amino acids: CASSEGQVNEKLFF.

The chain carries TRBV9 and TRBJ1-4; the D gene is possibly TRBD1 (5 bases). The V and J ends lost 3 bases and 8 bases respectively, with 17 bases between them. Germline lookup yields CDR1 SGDLS and CDR2 YYNGEE. This CDR3 is built from 15 residues. The DNA of the CDR3 is TGTGCCAGCAGCGATGGTCCCCAGGGAGGCGAAAAACTGTTTTTT. It is translated as CASSDGPQGGEKLFF. The entire variable domain, with the rest obtained from reference TRBV9 and TRBJ1-4, is as follows: DSGVTQTPKHLITATGQRVTLRCSPRSGDLSVYWYQQSLDQGLQFLIQYYNGEERAKGNILERFSAQQFPDLHSELNLSSLELGDSALYFCASSDGPQGGEKLFFGSGTQLSVL.

The chain carries TRBV4-1 and TRBJ2-5; weak D call: TRBD1 (6 bases). Trimming left V 5 bases short and J 1 base short, with 11 bases between. The V gene's germline CDR1 is MGHRA and CDR2 YSYEKL. The CDR3 runs to 14 residues. The CDR3 bases are TGCGCCAGCAGCGGCCGGACAGCCCAAGAGACCCAGTACTTC. The encoded protein is CASSGRTAQETQYF.

This clonotype was counted between two and nine times. The gene calls are TRBV5-1 and TRBJ2-3, with D possibly TRBD2 on 6 matching bases. Per germline, CDR1 SGHRS and CDR2 YFSETQ. With 2 bases removed from V and 1 base from J, the gap between germline ends came to 11 bases. The CDR3 loop spans 15 amino acids. This CDR3 reads CASSFTREGTDTQYF. The CDR3 DNA follows: TGCGCCAGCAGCTTTACTAGGGAGGGCACAGATACGCAGTATTTT.